This T cell receptor beta chain was identified during a study of cytomegalovirus exposure and HLA in healthy donors. Data came from immunoSEQ multiplex PCR; TCRdb stores just in-frame clones and leaves some out. The table has about 110,000 clones, approximately 94% seen once; the top ten hold 0.67%. Overall study results and limits: The investigators catalogued 150 to 200 TCR beta chains as cytomegalovirus-associated.

Germline trimming cut 1 base from V and 2 bases from J; bases unmatched to any gene: 4. This CDR3 has 15 amino acids. Per the germline V gene, CDR1 is SGHAT and CDR2 is FQNNGV. With regard to this clone: The antigen remains unidentified.

The chain is built from TRBV11-2 and TRBJ2-7; 8 bases map to TRBD1. The sample taken for sequencing was PBMCs. This receptor was taken from a woman aged 18 to 35 in good health and CMV-seronegative. The CDR3 DNA is TGTGCCAGCAGCTTAGCGGGACAGGCCACCTACGAGCAGTACTTC. It is translated as CASSLAGQATYEQYF.